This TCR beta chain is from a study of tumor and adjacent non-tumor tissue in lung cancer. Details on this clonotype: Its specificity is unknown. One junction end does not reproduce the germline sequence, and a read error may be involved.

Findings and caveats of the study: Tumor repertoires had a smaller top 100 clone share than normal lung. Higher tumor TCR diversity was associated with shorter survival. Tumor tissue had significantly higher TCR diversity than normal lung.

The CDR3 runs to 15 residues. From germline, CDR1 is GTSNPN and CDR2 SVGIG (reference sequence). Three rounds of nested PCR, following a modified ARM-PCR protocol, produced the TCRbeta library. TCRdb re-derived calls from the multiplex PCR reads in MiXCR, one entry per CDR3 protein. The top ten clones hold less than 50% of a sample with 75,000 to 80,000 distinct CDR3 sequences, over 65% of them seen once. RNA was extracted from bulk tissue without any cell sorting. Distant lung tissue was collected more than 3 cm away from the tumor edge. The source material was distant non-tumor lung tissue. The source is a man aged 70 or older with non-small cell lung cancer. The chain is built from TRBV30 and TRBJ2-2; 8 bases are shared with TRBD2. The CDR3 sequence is CAWSEREYDTGGLFF. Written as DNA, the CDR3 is TGTGCCTGGAGTGAGCGGGAGTACGACACCGGGGGGCTGTTTTTT.